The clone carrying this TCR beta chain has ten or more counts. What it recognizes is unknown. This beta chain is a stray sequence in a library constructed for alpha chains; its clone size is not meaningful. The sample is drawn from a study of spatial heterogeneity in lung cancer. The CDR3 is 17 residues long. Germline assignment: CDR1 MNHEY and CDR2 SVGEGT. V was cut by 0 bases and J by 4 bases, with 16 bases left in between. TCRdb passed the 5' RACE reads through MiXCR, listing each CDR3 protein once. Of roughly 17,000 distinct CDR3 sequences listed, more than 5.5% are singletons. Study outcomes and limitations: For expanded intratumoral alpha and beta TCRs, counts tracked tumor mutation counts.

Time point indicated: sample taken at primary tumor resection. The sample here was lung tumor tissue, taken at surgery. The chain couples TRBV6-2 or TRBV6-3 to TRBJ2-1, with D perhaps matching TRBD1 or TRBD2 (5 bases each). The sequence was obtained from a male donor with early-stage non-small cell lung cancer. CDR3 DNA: TGTGCCAGCAGTTACTCTCCCGGGACCGATATATACAATGAGCAGTTCTTC. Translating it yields CASSYSPGTDIYNEQFF.